A single sample is the source of the 31 T cell receptor beta chains below, sequenced in a study of OX40 agonist ivuxolimab in advanced cancers. Assay used: immunoSEQ multiplex PCR; TCRdb lists only in-frame clones, some missing. Among around 40,000 clones listed, more than 75% were seen once. The specimen comprised CD4+ or CD8+ T cells sorted from blood, sampled in a trial of the OX40 agonist ivuxolimab. The source is an adult with an advanced solid tumor such as melanoma, head and neck, liver or kidney cancer.

This chain connects TRBV7-9 to TRBJ1-2, with D tentatively TRBD1 (5 bases). This CDR3 is 12 amino acids long. Trimming left V 3 bases short and J 8 bases short, with 10 bases between. Looked up from germline, CDR1 is SEHNR and CDR2 is FQNEAQ (reference sequence). The CDR3 bases are TGTGCCAGCAGCTTCGCGTACAGGGGCTACACCTTC. Translation: CASSFAYRGYTF.

The chain combines TRBV14 with TRBJ2-1; 9 bases are a match to TRBD2. The V gene's germline CDR1 is SGHDN and CDR2 FVKESK. This CDR3 comprises 16 residues. V lost 3 bases, J lost 2 bases, and 5 bases stayed unmatched. Here the CDR3 reads CASSHPLAGTYNEQFF. The CDR3 coding sequence is TGTGCCAGCAGCCATCCTCTAGCGGGGACCTACAATGAGCAGTTCTTC.

This chain uses TRBV7-2 with TRBJ2-5; either TRBD1 or TRBD2 may supply D (5 bases each). Germline CDR1 is SGHTA and CDR2 is FQGNSA. Trimming stripped 5 bases from V and 5 bases from J, with 24 bases between. The CDR3 spans 17 residues. CDR3 bases: TGTGCCAGCAGCCCCATTGAGACATGGGGGAATGGGGAGACCCAGTACTTC. It translates to CASSPIETWGNGETQYF.

The rearrangement links TRBV28 to TRBJ1-2; 7 bases agree with TRBD1. The CDR3 runs 12 residues. The germline V gene has CDR1 MDHEN and CDR2 SYDVKM. The ends lost 5 bases at V and 10 bases at J; junction bases unmatched: 7. This CDR3 reads CASSTSGGDYTF. DNA for the CDR3: TGTGCCAGCAGTACCTCAGGGGGTGACTACACCTTC.

The chain joins TRBV10-3 to TRBJ2-5; tentative D call: TRBD1 (6 bases). The length of the CDR3 is 14 residues. Trimming pared 3 bases from V and 5 bases from J, leaving 13 bases between. Germline lookup yields CDR1 ENHRY and CDR2 SYGVKD. The CDR3 bases are TGTGCCATCAGTGAAGCAGGGGAAGGGGAGACCCAGTACTTC. This sequence encodes CAISEAGEGETQYF.

The chain joins TRBV27 to TRBJ2-7; D is perhaps TRBD1 or TRBD2 (5 bases each). The CDR3 is made up of 17 amino acids. CDR1 and CDR2 (germline): MNHEY, SMNVEV (reference sequence). With 0 bases removed from V and 0 bases from J, the gap between germline ends came to 15 bases. The CDR3 loop is CASSLSFGTVSSYEQYF. CDR3 coding DNA: TGTGCCAGCAGTTTATCCTTCGGGACGGTTAGCTCCTACGAGCAGTACTTC.

The V gene is TRBV28, the J gene TRBJ1-4; no firm D call. Germline V lookup: CDR1 MDHEN, CDR2 SYDVKM. This CDR3 has 13 amino acids. V lost 5 bases, J lost 8 bases, and 12 bases lay in between. The CDR3 DNA reads TGTGCCAGCAGTGGTGCCTCTGGGGAAAAACTGTTTTTT. Translating gives CASSGASGEKLFF.

This clone was counted a few times. The gene calls are TRBV4-3 and TRBJ2-7; D remains ambiguous. The CDR3 contains 13 residues. Per germline, CDR1 LGHNA and CDR2 YSLEER. With 0 bases removed from V and 2 bases from J, the gap between germline ends came to 5 bases. CDR3 region: CASSQDPTYEQYF. CDR3 DNA: TGCGCCAGCAGCCAAGACCCCACCTACGAGCAGTACTTC.

This chain uses TRBV28 with TRBJ1-6; TRBD1 aligns across 7 bases. Germline trimming cut 4 bases from V and 8 bases from J; bases unmatched to any gene: 17. This CDR3 is built from 18 residues. Germline V gives CDR1 MDHEN, CDR2 SYDVKM. The CDR3 spells CASSSDRANGWVYSPLHF. In DNA form, the CDR3 reads TGTGCCAGCAGTTCCGACAGGGCTAACGGTTGGGTCTATTCACCCCTCCACTTT.

The gene calls are TRBV10-3 and TRBJ2-4; maybe TRBD1 (5 bases). V gave up 2 bases and J gave up 2 bases, with 10 bases separating them. In germline, CDR1 is ENHRY, CDR2 SYGVKD. The CDR3 extends over 15 amino acids. The CDR3 nucleotides read TGTGCCATCAGTGAGAAGGGGATTTCCAAAAACATTCAGTACTTC. Amino acid sequence: CAISEKGISKNIQYF.

The chain joins TRBV10-1 to TRBJ2-3; D is perhaps TRBD2 (6 bases). The CDR3 is 14 amino acids. Germline loops: CDR1 WNHNN, CDR2 SYGVQD (reference sequence). The ends were cut back, 5 bases at V and 2 bases at J, with 11 bases in the middle. CDR3 coding DNA: TGCGCCAGCAGTCCGGACTACCCCACAGATACGCAGTATTTT. Protein sequence: CASSPDYPTDTQYF.

This chain uses TRBV5-4 with TRBJ1-1, with D maybe TRBD1 (5 bases). The CDR3 runs to 18 residues. The germline V gene has CDR1 SGHNT and CDR2 YYREEE (reference sequence). The V gene lost 4 bases and the J gene lost 1 base, with 23 bases spanning the gap. CDR3 amino acids: CASSRTPPTGGRNTEAFF. CDR3 nucleotide sequence: TGTGCCAGCAGCCGTACCCCTCCGACGGGGGGTAGGAACACTGAAGCTTTCTTT.

CDR3 sequence (DNA): TGTGCCAGCAGCGAAGCAGGGACACATAATGAAAAACTGTTTTTT. Its protein is CASSEAGTHNEKLFF. The chain is built from TRBV28 and TRBJ1-4, with TRBD1 as a possible D gene (6 bases). Trimming removed 6 bases from V and 4 bases from J, with 15 bases in between. Germline values: CDR1 MDHEN, CDR2 SYDVKM. The CDR3 is 15 amino acids. The complete variable domain, with remaining parts taken from reference TRBV28 and TRBJ1-4, reads DVKVTQSSRYLVKRTGEKVFLECVQDMDHENMFWYRQDPGLGLRLIYFSYDVKMKEKGDIPEGYSVSREKKERFSLILESASTNQTSMYLCASSEAGTHNEKLFFGSGTQLSVL.

This chain joins TRBV6-5 and TRBJ1-2; 8 bases are shared with TRBD1. From germline, CDR1 is MNHEY and CDR2 SVGAGI. V shed 8 bases and J 5 bases; nucleotides not matched to a gene: 7. There are 13 residues in the CDR3. The CDR3 sequence: CASLGTGGYGYTF. The CDR3, as DNA: TGTGCCAGCTTGGGGACAGGCGGGTATGGCTACACCTTC.

V usage is TRBV4-3 and J usage is TRBJ2-7; 8 positions agree with TRBD2. Germline values: CDR1 LGHNA, CDR2 YSLEER. The junction had 13 bases not matched to a gene; V was cut back by 0 bases and J by 3 bases. The CDR3 loop spans 18 amino acids. The CDR3 spells CASSQDKSGTSIFYEQYF. CDR3 nucleotides: TGCGCCAGCAGCCAAGATAAATCCGGGACTAGTATTTTCTACGAGCAGTACTTC.

The chain joins TRBV10-2 to TRBJ2-7, with D perhaps matching TRBD2 (5 bases). Germline CDR1 is WSHSY and CDR2 is SAAADI. The ends were cut back, 7 bases at V and 3 bases at J, with 16 bases in the middle. This CDR3 spans 14 amino acids. The CDR3 DNA is TGCGCCAGCATATCGGGGTCCGAACTCTACGAGCAGTACTTC. Residues: CASISGSELYEQYF.

The chain combines TRBV28 with TRBJ2-7, with TRBD1 matching 9 bases. CDR1 is MDHEN and CDR2 is SYDVKM in the germline V gene. The CDR3 has 18 residues. The V segment lost 1 base and the J segment 0 bases; nucleotides outside the gene matches: 10. CDR3 sequence reads: CASSLFGDGTGSSYEQYF. In DNA form, the CDR3 reads TGTGCCAGCAGTTTATTCGGCGATGGGACAGGGAGCTCCTACGAGCAGTACTTC.

The V gene is TRBV15, the J gene TRBJ1-2; the D gene is possibly TRBD1 (6 bases). This CDR3 is 15 amino acids long. Germline CDR1 reads LNHNV; CDR2 reads YYDKDF (reference sequence). V was pared by 0 bases and J by 4 bases, with 12 bases between. The CDR3, as DNA: TGTGCCACCAGCAGAGATCGGGAAGGGGGCTATGGCTACACCTTC. Translating gives CATSRDREGGYGYTF.

CDR3 amino acids: CATSSRDRGGTEAFF. The DNA of the CDR3 is TGTGCCACCAGCTCCCGGGACAGGGGAGGGACTGAAGCTTTCTTT. The chain is built from TRBV15 and TRBJ1-1; TRBD1 matches at 10 bases. The V and J ends lost 5 bases and 5 bases, in that order; junction bases with no gene match: 8. Looked up from germline, CDR1 is LNHNV and CDR2 is YYDKDF (reference sequence). The CDR3 totals 15 residues.

The chain links TRBV9 to TRBJ2-1; 9 bases match TRBD2. CDR1 SGDLS and CDR2 YYNGEE come from the germline V gene. J lost 4 bases, V lost 3 bases, and 5 bases had no gene match. The CDR3 is made up of 15 amino acids. The CDR3 region has the DNA TGTGCCAGCAGCGCTAGCGGGACTTCGTACAATGAGCAGTTCTTC. This codes for CASSASGTSYNEQFF. The full variable domain, in which reference TRBV9 and TRBJ2-1 provide the parts outside the CDR3, is DSGVTQTPKHLITATGQRVTLRCSPRSGDLSVYWYQQSLDQGLQFLIQYYNGEERAKGNILERFSAQQFPDLHSELNLSSLELGDSALYFCASSASGTSYNEQFFGPGTRLTVL.

This clone has ten or more counts. V gene TRBV4-3 combines with J gene TRBJ2-7; TRBD1 agrees at 8 bases. Germline V gene lookup returns CDR1 LGHNA and CDR2 YSLEER. J gave up 1 base and V 0 bases, and 8 bases lay outside the gene matches. The CDR3 sequence is 17 residues long. CDR3 DNA sequence: TGCGCCAGCAGCCAAGATCGGCAGGGGGCGGTATCCTACGAGCAGTACTTC. It is translated as CASSQDRQGAVSYEQYF.

The chain joins TRBV28 to TRBJ2-1; maybe TRBD2 (5 bases). Germline V gives CDR1 MDHEN, CDR2 SYDVKM. This CDR3 has 15 amino acids. V lost 1 base and J 5 bases, leaving 12 bases between the germline ends. The DNA of the CDR3 is TGTGCCAGCAGTTTATTATCGGGATTCGACAATGAGCAGTTCTTC. Translating it yields CASSLLSGFDNEQFF.

The CDR3 here is CASSPGRGSGNTIYF. CDR3 nucleotide sequence: TGTGCCAGCAGCCCGGGGAGGGGCTCTGGAAACACCATATATTTT. V usage is TRBV11-3 and J usage is TRBJ1-3; possible D gene TRBD1, 5 bases. The CDR3 has 15 amino acids. CDR1 and CDR2 (germline): SGHNT, YENEEA. V was trimmed by 5 bases and J by 0 bases, leaving 11 bases between them.

About this clone itself: Other nucleotide sequences in the sample specify the same CDR3. This chain connects TRBV12-5 to TRBJ2-7; TRBD1 matches at 7 bases. V was clipped by 6 bases and J by 5 bases; unmatched bases: 7. CDR3 size: 13 residues. The V gene's germline CDR1 is LGHNT and CDR2 FRNRAP. The CDR3 region has the DNA TGTGCTAGTGGAATTTGGACAGGAGACGAGCAGTACTTC. Protein sequence: CASGIWTGDEQYF.

This rearrangement joins TRBV4-2 to TRBJ2-7; TRBD2 agrees at 7 bases. The CDR3 length is 14 residues. Looked up from germline, CDR1 is LGHNA and CDR2 is YNFKEQ. Losses at the gene ends were 1 base for V and 5 bases for J; bases not matched to a gene: 5. The CDR3 sequence: CASSQGLRGDEQYF. CDR3 DNA sequence: TGTGCCAGCAGCCAAGGCCTCCGGGGGGACGAGCAGTACTTC.

The chain employs TRBV18 and TRBJ2-2; D may correspond to TRBD1 or TRBD2 (5 bases each). Germline CDR1 is KGHSH and CDR2 is LQKENI. V was cut by 2 bases and J by 4 bases, with 11 bases left in between. The CDR3 length is 15 residues. CDR3 region: CASSPRDDSTGELFF. CDR3 sequence (DNA): TGTGCCAGCTCACCAAGGGACGACTCCACCGGGGAGCTGTTTTTT.

The V call is TRBV28, the J call TRBJ2-7; D uncertain. The germline V and J ends were trimmed by 2 bases and 3 bases, with 5 bases remaining between them. The CDR3 totals 12 residues. Germline V gives CDR1 MDHEN, CDR2 SYDVKM. The CDR3 bases are TGTGCCAGCAGTTTACGAGGCTACGAGCAGTACTTC. Translated: CASSLRGYEQYF.

The table lists this clone with a few counts. V is TRBV18 and J is TRBJ2-7; the match to TRBD1 covers 7 bases. V lost 6 bases to trimming and J lost 2 bases; unmatched junction nucleotides: 4. This CDR3 region has 13 residues. The germline V gene encodes CDR1 KGHSH and CDR2 LQKENI. As DNA, the CDR3 is TGTGCCAGCTCCCCCACAGGGGCCTACGAGCAGTACTTC. This gives the protein CASSPTGAYEQYF.

V is TRBV10-3 and J is TRBJ1-2; 7 bases align to TRBD1. This CDR3 has 14 residues. V lost 9 bases to trimming and J lost 0 bases; unmatched junction nucleotides: 7. CDR1 and CDR2 (germline): ENHRY, SYGVKD. CDR3 in DNA: TGTGCCATACATGGGGACAGAGCTAACTATGGCTACACCTTC. Encoded protein: CAIHGDRANYGYTF.

This sequence joins TRBV18 and TRBJ2-7; D perhaps matches TRBD2 (6 bases). V lost 3 bases to trimming and J lost 7 bases, with 16 bases between them. The V gene's germline CDR1 is KGHSH and CDR2 LQKENI. The CDR3 consists of 14 residues. The CDR3 reads CASSPRDSLGEQYF. Here the CDR3 DNA reads TGTGCCAGCTCACCCCGGGACTCGCTTGGGGAGCAGTACTTC.

CDR3 region: CASSESSYNSPLHF. In nucleotides, the CDR3 is TGTGCCAGCAGCGAAAGCTCCTATAATTCACCCCTCCACTTT. This rearrangement joins TRBV9 to TRBJ1-6; D is unresolved. Trimming cost V 3 bases and J 0 bases, with 4 bases left between them. The V gene's germline CDR1 is SGDLS and CDR2 YYNGEE. The CDR3 runs to 14 residues.